Below, 16 T cell receptor beta chains from the same sample are listed, as sequenced in a study of blood T cell repertoires in COVID-19. Data came from immunoSEQ multiplex PCR; TCRdb stores just in-frame clones and leaves some out. Of over 70,000 clones listed, over 75% are singletons. Sequencing input: peripheral blood. The receptor source for this set is a man aged 80 or over with acute or convalescent COVID-19.

The chain carries TRBV19 and TRBJ1-4, with D tentatively TRBD1 (6 bases). V was clipped by 5 bases and J by 8 bases, with 15 bases between them. CDR1 is LNHDA and CDR2 is SQIVND in the germline V gene (reference sequence). The CDR3 length is 14 residues. The chain's CDR3 is CASSGRGIEEKLFF. CDR3 nucleotides: TGTGCCAGTAGTGGAAGGGGGATCGAGGAAAAACTGTTTTTT.

The gene calls are TRBV5-4 and TRBJ2-3; weak D call: TRBD1 (6 bases). Between the trimmed V and J ends, which lost 3 bases and 0 bases, there was a span of 14 bases. There are 16 residues in the CDR3. Germline CDR1 SGHNT, CDR2 YYREEE (reference sequence). The CDR3 protein is CASSSYRATSTDTQYF. CDR3 nucleotide sequence: TGTGCCAGCAGCTCGTACAGGGCAACTAGCACAGATACGCAGTATTTT.

This chain connects TRBV5-1 to TRBJ2-1; D is possibly TRBD1 (6 bases). Trimming shortened V by 4 bases and J by 15 bases, and 26 bases separated the two germline ends. CDR1 is SGHRS and CDR2 is YFSETQ in the germline V gene. The CDR3 contains 15 residues. The CDR3 region is CASSGGQLTKPVLFF. The CDR3 region has the DNA TGCGCCAGCAGCGGAGGACAGCTAACCAAGCCCGTCCTGTTCTTC.

The J gene is TRBJ2-1, the V gene TRBV6-4; maybe TRBD2 (5 bases). The V end was cut by 4 bases, the J end by 9 bases, with 19 bases between. Germline V gene sequence: CDR1 MRHNA, CDR2 SNTAGT. The length of the CDR3 is 15 residues. The CDR3: CASSVEDSERGEQFF. CDR3 in DNA: TGTGCCAGCAGTGTCGAGGACTCCGAACGGGGTGAGCAGTTCTTC.

The chain carries TRBV9 and TRBJ1-2, with a possible D match to TRBD1 (5 bases). V was pared by 5 bases and J by 7 bases, with 12 bases between. Germline loops: CDR1 SGDLS, CDR2 YYNGEE. The CDR3 spans 12 residues. The CDR3 is CASRRQGSGYTF. The CDR3, as DNA: TGTGCCAGCAGGAGGCAGGGATCTGGCTACACCTTC.

The sample holds one count of this clone. This rearrangement joins TRBV5-1 to TRBJ2-3; no firm D call. The CDR3 has 12 residues. The germline V gene encodes CDR1 SGHRS and CDR2 YFSETQ. Trimming took off 2 bases at V and 3 bases at J, with 4 bases between the two ends. CDR3 nucleotides: TGCGCCAGCAGCTTCGGTACAGATACGCAGTATTTT. Translation: CASSFGTDTQYF.

The J gene is TRBJ1-2, the V gene TRBV6-1; 7 nucleotides align to TRBD1. The CDR3 is 13 residues long. Germline CDR1 is MNHNS and CDR2 is SASEGT. The ends lost 2 bases at V and 6 bases at J; junction bases unmatched: 3. This CDR3 reads CASSEKGANGYTF. The CDR3 DNA reads TGTGCCAGCAGTGAAAAGGGGGCCAATGGCTACACCTTC.

The chain has TRBV18 and TRBJ2-2; no reliable D call. CDR3 length equals 13 residues. Per germline, CDR1 KGHSH and CDR2 LQKENI. V lost 1 base, J lost 6 bases, and 6 bases lay in between. CDR3 in DNA: TGTGCCAGCTCACCACGAACAGCCGGGGAGCTGTTTTTT. Translating it yields CASSPRTAGELFF. The full variable domain, with the rest looked up from reference TRBV18 and TRBJ2-2, is NAGVMQNPRHLVRRRGQEARLRCSPMKGHSHVYWYRQLPEEGLKFMVYLQKENIIDESGMPKERFSAEFPKEGPSILRIQQVVRGDSAAYFCASSPRTAGELFFGEGSRLTVL.

This clone is a singleton in its sample. The chain recombines TRBV4-1 with TRBJ2-1; D is unresolved. This CDR3 spans 16 amino acids. CDR1 is MGHRA and CDR2 is YSYEKL in the germline V gene. Trimming took 3 bases from V and 0 from J, leaving 12 bases between them. The CDR3 is CASSHAAPSSYNEQFF. In DNA form, the CDR3 reads TGCGCCAGCAGCCATGCCGCCCCGAGCTCCTACAATGAGCAGTTCTTC.

The J gene is TRBJ2-5, the V gene TRBV27, with 7 bases matching TRBD1. The CDR3 totals 18 residues. The J segment lost 4 bases and the V segment lost 4 bases, leaving 18 bases of the junction unmatched. The germline V gene has CDR1 MNHEY and CDR2 SMNVEV (reference sequence). The CDR3 sequence is CASSSFPPGQSRSETQYF. The CDR3, as DNA: TGTGCCAGCAGTTCATTCCCCCCGGGACAGTCACGCTCAGAGACCCAGTACTTC.

The chain couples TRBV2 to TRBJ1-6, with D perhaps TRBD1 (6 bases). The CDR3 is 17 residues long. Germline V gene sequence: CDR1 SNHLY, CDR2 FYNNEI. Trimming removed 2 bases from V and 8 bases from J, with 19 bases in between. The CDR3 bases are TGTGCCAGCAGTGAAAGTTCAGGTTACAGGGCTGATTCACCCCTCCACTTT. Translation: CASSESSGYRADSPLHF.

The chain links TRBV3-1 (or the pseudogene TRBV3-2) to TRBJ1-2; D unclear. Trimming pared 1 base from V and 4 bases from J, leaving 7 bases between. The CDR3 runs to 13 residues. In germline, CDR1 is LGHDT, CDR2 YNNKEL (reference sequence). The CDR3 sequence is CASSQAEFYGYTF. Written as DNA, the CDR3 is TGTGCCAGCAGCCAAGCGGAGTTCTATGGCTACACCTTC.

This chain connects TRBV4-1 to TRBJ2-1; D possibly corresponds to TRBD2 (6 bases). CDR1 is MGHRA and CDR2 is YSYEKL in the germline V gene. The V end was cut by 0 bases, the J end by 8 bases, with 14 bases between. This CDR3 is 15 amino acids long. The CDR3 reads CASSQDRGTADEQFF. Written as DNA, the CDR3 is TGCGCCAGCAGCCAAGATCGCGGGACGGCAGATGAGCAGTTCTTC.

The chain links TRBV19 to TRBJ2-3; a possible D gene is TRBD2 (5 bases). The germline CDR1 and CDR2 sequences are LNHDA and SQIVND (reference sequence). This CDR3 spans 15 amino acids. The V and J ends lost 8 bases and 0 bases respectively, with 15 bases between them. The CDR3 sequence: CASREQLTSTDTQYF. In DNA, the CDR3 is TGTGCCAGTCGGGAACAGTTAACTAGCACAGATACGCAGTATTTT.

The chain recombines TRBV3-1 (or the pseudogene TRBV3-2) with TRBJ2-3, with TRBD2 matching over 10 bases. The CDR3 extends over 17 amino acids. The trim removed 2 bases at V and 5 bases at J, leaving 10 bases unmatched. The germline gives CDR1 LGHDT, CDR2 YNNKEL (reference sequence). The CDR3 reads CASSQWERGGRGDTQYF. The CDR3 nucleotides read TGTGCCAGCAGCCAATGGGAGCGGGGGGGCCGGGGAGATACGCAGTATTTT.

This chain links TRBV5-1 with TRBJ1-4; 9 bases match TRBD1. Losses at the gene ends were 3 bases for V and 0 bases for J; bases not matched to a gene: 0. The CDR3 loop spans 15 amino acids. From germline, CDR1 is SGHRS and CDR2 YFSETQ. CDR3 DNA sequence: TGCGCCAGCAGCTGGACAGGGGCAACTAATGAAAAACTGTTTTTT. It translates to CASSWTGATNEKLFF.